This T cell receptor (beta chain) came from a study of radiation and T cells in renal cell carcinoma. The CDR3 is made up of 14 amino acids. The germline CDR1 and CDR2 sequences are KGHSH and LQKENI. Losses at the gene ends were 5 bases for V and 7 bases for J; bases not matched to a gene: 5. Time point in this sample: blood 4 weeks post-SBRT, at nephrectomy. Treatment given: 15 Gy SBRT to primary tumor, nephrectomy 4 weeks later. Nephrectomy followed 15 Gy stereotactic body radiation by 4 weeks. Only in-frame clones appear in the TCRdb table, and some are missing; sequencing was by immunoSEQ multiplex PCR. The repertoire includes fewer than 200,000 clones, approximately 90% of them detected once, and about 10% sits in the top ten.

The receptor comes from a woman in her forties or fifties with renal cell carcinoma. The gene calls are TRBV18 and TRBJ1-6; the match to TRBD1 covers 7 bases. The sequencing here drew on blood, taken from a patient whose treatment included radiotherapy and nephrectomy. The CDR3 bases are TGTGCCAGCTCAGAGGACAGGAAAAATTCACCCCTCCACTTT. Protein product: CASSEDRKNSPLHF.